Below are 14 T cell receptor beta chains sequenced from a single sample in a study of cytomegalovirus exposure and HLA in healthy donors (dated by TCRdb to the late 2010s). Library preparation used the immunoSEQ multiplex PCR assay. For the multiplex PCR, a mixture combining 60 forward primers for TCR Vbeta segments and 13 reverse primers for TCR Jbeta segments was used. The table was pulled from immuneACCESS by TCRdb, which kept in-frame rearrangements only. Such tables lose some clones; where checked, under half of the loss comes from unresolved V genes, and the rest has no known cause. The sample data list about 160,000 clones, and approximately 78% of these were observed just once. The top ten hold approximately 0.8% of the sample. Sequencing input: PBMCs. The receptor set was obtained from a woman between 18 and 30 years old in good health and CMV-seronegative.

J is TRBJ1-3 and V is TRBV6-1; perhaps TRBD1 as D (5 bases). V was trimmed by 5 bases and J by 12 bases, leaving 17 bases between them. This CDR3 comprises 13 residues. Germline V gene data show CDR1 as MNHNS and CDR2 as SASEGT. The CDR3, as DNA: TGTGCCAGCAGTCAGCAGAGACAGACCGGCATATATTTT. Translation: CASSQQRQTGIYF.

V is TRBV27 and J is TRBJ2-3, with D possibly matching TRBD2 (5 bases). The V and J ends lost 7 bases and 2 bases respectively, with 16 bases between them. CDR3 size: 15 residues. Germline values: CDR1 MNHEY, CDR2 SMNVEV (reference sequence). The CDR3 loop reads CASTSHTSNTDTQYF. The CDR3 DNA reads TGTGCCAGCACCTCACACACTAGTAACACAGATACGCAGTATTTT.

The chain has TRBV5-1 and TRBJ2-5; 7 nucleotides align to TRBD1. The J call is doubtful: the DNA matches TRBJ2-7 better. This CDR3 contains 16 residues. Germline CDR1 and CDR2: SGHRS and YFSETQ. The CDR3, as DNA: TGCGCCAGCAGCACGGCTCGGGACAGCTCTGCCTACGAGCAGTACTTC. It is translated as CASSTARDSSAYEQYF.

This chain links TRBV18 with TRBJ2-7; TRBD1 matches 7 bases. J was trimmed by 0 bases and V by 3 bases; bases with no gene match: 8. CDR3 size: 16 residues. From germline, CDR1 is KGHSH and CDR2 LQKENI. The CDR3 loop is CASSPPDRVSSYEQYF. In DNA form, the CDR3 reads TGTGCCAGCTCACCGCCCGACAGGGTAAGCTCCTACGAGCAGTACTTC.

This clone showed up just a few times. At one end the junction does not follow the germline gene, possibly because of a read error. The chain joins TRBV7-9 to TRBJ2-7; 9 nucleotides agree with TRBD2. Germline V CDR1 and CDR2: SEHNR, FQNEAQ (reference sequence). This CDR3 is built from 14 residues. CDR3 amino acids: CASSVAGELVRQYF. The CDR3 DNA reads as TGTGCCAGCAGCGTAGCGGGAGAGCTTGTACGGCAGTACTTC.

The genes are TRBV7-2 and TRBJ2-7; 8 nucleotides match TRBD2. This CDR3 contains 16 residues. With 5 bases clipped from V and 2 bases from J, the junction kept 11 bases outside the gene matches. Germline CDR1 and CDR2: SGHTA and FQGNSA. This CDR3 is CASSLNGGEGTYEQYF. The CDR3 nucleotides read TGTGCCAGCAGCCTTAACGGGGGGGAAGGGACCTACGAGCAGTACTTC.

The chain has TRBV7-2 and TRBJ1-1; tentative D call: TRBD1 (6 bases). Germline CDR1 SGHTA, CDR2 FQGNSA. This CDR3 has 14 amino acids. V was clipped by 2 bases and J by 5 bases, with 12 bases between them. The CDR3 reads CASSLSRGDTEAFF. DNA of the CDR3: TGTGCCAGCAGCTTATCCAGGGGTGATACTGAAGCTTTCTTT.

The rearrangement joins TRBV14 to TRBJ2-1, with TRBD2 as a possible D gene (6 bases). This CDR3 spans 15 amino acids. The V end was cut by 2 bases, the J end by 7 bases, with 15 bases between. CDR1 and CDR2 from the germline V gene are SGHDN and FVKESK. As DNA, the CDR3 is TGTGCCAGCAGCCAATACCGGGAGACTCGTAATGAGCAGTTCTTC. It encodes CASSQYRETRNEQFF. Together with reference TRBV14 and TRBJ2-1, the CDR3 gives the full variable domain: EAGVTQFPSHSVIEKGQTVTLRCDPISGHDNLYWYRRVMGKEIKFLLHFVKESKQDESGMPNNRFLAERTGGTYSTLKVQPAELEDSGVYFCASSQYRETRNEQFFGPGTRLTVL.

CDR3 residues: CASGPGGYNSPLHF. DNA of the CDR3: TGTGCCAGCGGGCCCGGCGGGTATAATTCACCCCTCCACTTT. This sequence joins TRBV6-5 and TRBJ1-6, with unresolved D. CDR1 is MNHEY and CDR2 is SVGAGI in the germline V gene. The CDR3 spans 14 residues. The V end lost 8 bases, the J end lost 4 bases, and 12 bases lay between the germline ends.

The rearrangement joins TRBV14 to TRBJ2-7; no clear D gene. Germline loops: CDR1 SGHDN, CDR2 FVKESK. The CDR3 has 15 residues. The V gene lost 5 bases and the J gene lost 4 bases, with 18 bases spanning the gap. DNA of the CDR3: TGTGCCAGCAGCAACCCCCGAGCCCAACCATACGAGCAGTACTTC. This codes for CASSNPRAQPYEQYF. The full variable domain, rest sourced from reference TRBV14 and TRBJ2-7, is EAGVTQFPSHSVIEKGQTVTLRCDPISGHDNLYWYRRVMGKEIKFLLHFVKESKQDESGMPNNRFLAERTGGTYSTLKVQPAELEDSGVYFCASSNPRAQPYEQYFGPGTRLTVT.

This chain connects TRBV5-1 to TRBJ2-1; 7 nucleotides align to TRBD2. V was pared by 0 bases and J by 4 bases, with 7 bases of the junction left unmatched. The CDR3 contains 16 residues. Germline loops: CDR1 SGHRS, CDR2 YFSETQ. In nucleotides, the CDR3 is TGCGCCAGCAGCTTGGAAGGGGCGGGAGAGTACAATGAGCAGTTCTTC. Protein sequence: CASSLEGAGEYNEQFF.

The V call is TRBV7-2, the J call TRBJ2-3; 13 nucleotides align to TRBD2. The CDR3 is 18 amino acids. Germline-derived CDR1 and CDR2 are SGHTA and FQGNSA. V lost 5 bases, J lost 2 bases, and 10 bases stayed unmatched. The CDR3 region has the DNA TGTGCCAGCAGCCCCGGACTAGCGGGAGAAGCCTACACAGATACGCAGTATTTT. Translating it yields CASSPGLAGEAYTDTQYF.

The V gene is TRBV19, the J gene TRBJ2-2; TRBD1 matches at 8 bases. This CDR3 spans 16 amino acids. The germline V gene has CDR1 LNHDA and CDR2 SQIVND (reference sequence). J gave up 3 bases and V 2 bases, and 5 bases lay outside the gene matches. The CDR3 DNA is TGTGCCAGTAGTATAAAATGGGACAGGTACACCGGGGAGCTGTTTTTT. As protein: CASSIKWDRYTGELFF.

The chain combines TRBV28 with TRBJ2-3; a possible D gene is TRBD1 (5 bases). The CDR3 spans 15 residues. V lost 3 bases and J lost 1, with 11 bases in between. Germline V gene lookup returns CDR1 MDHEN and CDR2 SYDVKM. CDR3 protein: CASSFSRVRTDTQYF. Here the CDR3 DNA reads TGTGCCAGCAGTTTTAGCAGGGTACGCACAGATACGCAGTATTTT.